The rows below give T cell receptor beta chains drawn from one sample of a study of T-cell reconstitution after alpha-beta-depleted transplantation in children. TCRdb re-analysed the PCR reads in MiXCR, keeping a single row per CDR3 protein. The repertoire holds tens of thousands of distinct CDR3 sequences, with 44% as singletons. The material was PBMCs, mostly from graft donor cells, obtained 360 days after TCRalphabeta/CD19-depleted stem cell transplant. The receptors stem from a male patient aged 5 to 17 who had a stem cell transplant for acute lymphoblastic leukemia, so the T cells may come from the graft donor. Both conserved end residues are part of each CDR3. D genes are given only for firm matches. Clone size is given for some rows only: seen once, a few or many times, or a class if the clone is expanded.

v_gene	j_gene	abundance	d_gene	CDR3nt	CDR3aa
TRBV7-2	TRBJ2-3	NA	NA	TGTGCCAGCAGCTTAACCTCTCAGGATACGCAGTATTTT	CASSLTSQDTQYF
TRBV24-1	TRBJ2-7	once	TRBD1	TGTGCCACCGGGACAGGGGGAATCTACGAGCAGTACTTC	CATGTGGIYEQYF
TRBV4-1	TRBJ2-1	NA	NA	TGCGCCAGCAGCCAAGATAAGCCGGGGGCGAGCTCCTACAATGAGCAGTTCTTC	CASSQDKPGASSYNEQFF
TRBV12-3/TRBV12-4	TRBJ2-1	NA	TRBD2	TGTGCCAGCAGTCTAGCGGAGTCGTACAATGAGCAGTTCTTC	CASSLAESYNEQFF
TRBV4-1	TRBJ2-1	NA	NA	TGCGCCAGCAGCCAATCTGTCGGGGTGGTTCGGGAGCAGTTCTTC	CASSQSVGVVREQFF
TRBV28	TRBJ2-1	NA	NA	TGTGCCAGCAGTCCTACCGGAGGGGACAATGAGCAGTTCTTC	CASSPTGGDNEQFF
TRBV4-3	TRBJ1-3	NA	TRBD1	TGCGCCAGCAGCCAAGATATAGGACAGGGAACTAGCTCTGGAAACACCATATATTTT	CASSQDIGQGTSSGNTIYF
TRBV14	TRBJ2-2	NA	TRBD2	TGTGCCAGCAGCCAAGAAAGGCCGGGGGGCACCGGGGAGCTGTTTTTT	CASSQERPGGTGELFF
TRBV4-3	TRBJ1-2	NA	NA	TGCGCCAGCAGCCAAGAGGTCCGGGCTTATGGCTACACCTTC	CASSQEVRAYGYTF
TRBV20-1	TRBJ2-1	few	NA	TGCAGTGCTAGAGGGGGGGCCAGACTCTCACACTACAATGAGCAGTTCTTC	CSARGGARLSHYNEQFF
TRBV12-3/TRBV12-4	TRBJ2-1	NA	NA	TGTGCCAGCAGCATAGACAGGTCCTCCTACAATGAGCAGTTCTTC	CASSIDRSSYNEQFF
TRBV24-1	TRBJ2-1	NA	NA	TGTGCCACCAGTGGGGGCGATGAGCAGTTCTTC	CATSGGDEQFF
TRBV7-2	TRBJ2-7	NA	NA	TGTGCCAGCAGCTTAGTAATCGCGGGCTGGGACGAGCAGTACTTC	CASSLVIAGWDEQYF
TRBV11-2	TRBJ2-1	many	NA	TGTGCCAGCAGCTTCGGCGCCTCGGACTTAAATGAGCAGTTCTTC	CASSFGASDLNEQFF
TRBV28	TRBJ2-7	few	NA	TGTGCCAGCAGTTTAGAACTAGGCCTCTCCTACGAGCAGTACTTC	CASSLELGLSYEQYF
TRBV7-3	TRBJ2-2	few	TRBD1	TGTGCCAGCAGCTTAGGGACAGCCACCGGGGAGCTGTTTTTT	CASSLGTATGELFF
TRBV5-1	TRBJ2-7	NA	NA	TGCGCCAGCAGCTCCTTCGGGGACTTCGCAGCCAACGAGCAGTACTTC	CASSSFGDFAANEQYF
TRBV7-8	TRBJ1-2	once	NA	TGTGCCAGCAGCTTTGTAGGTGGGCAGGGTTCATACTATGGCTACACCTTC	CASSFVGGQGSYYGYTF
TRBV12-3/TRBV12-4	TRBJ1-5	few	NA	TGTGCCAGCAGTTTAGGGGGCAACGGCAATCAGCCCCAGCATTTT	CASSLGGNGNQPQHF
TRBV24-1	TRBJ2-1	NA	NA	TGTGCCACCAGTGGACCCTCCTACAATGAGCAGTTCTTC	CATSGPSYNEQFF
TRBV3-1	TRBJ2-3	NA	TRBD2	TGTGCCAGCAGCCGCGGCGGGAGGGCCCCAGATACGCAGTATTTT	CASSRGGRAPDTQYF
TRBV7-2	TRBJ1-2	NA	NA	TGTGCCAGCAGCTCCCCGAGGAATGGGCGTGGCTACACCTTC	CASSSPRNGRGYTF
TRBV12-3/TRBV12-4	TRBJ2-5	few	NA	TGTGCCAGCAGCCCTTGGTCGGGACCCGAGAAGACCCAGTACTTC	CASSPWSGPEKTQYF
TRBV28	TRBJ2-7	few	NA	TGTGCCAGCAGCTCAGGACTTCGGGCCTCCTACGAGCAGTACTTC	CASSSGLRASYEQYF